Listed here are 7 T cell receptor beta chains from one sample, sequenced in a study of CD4 and CD8 cells across lung adenocarcinoma regions (dated by TCRdb to 2016 to 2019). The library was built by means of PCR. Sequenced on a HiSeq X Ten. TCRdb passed the public sequencing reads through fastp at Q25 and MiXCR, retaining productive beta sequences. Merged by CDR3 protein, the rows form single entries marked with the most common genes and DNA. This sample lists 2,000 to 3,000 distinct CDR3 sequences; 67% were detected once. The top ten constitute around 25% of the sample. The sample was CD4+ T cells from the center of a lung tumor. The cell subset or site label, read with the paper, signifies: tumor center region. The receptors were gathered from a female donor with lung adenocarcinoma. The CD4 and CD8 labels of this study may be unreliable.

The sample holds a few counts of this clonotype. This rearrangement joins TRBV6-1 to TRBJ2-1, with 7 bases lining up with TRBD2. Germline V gene lookup returns CDR1 MNHNS and CDR2 SASEGT. Unmatched junction bases numbered 5, after V lost 6 bases and J lost 0 bases. The CDR3 runs 15 residues. The CDR3 DNA reads as TGTGCCAGCAGCGTAGCGGGCAGCTCCTACAATGAGCAGTTCTTC. Its protein is CASSVAGSSYNEQFF.

This sequence joins TRBV6-5 and TRBJ2-1, with D unresolved. The CDR3 sequence is 13 residues long. The ends were cut back, 2 bases at V and 6 bases at J, with 8 bases in the middle. In germline, CDR1 is MNHEY, CDR2 SVGAGI. The CDR3 DNA reads TGTGCCAGCAGTTACGCTCAGACCAATGAGCAGTTCTTC. It yields the protein CASSYAQTNEQFF.

V gene TRBV7-2 combines with J gene TRBJ1-1; D unresolved. Germline values: CDR1 SGHTA, CDR2 FQGNSA. This CDR3 has 13 residues. Trimming cost V 3 bases and J 8 bases, with 13 bases left between them. The CDR3 DNA reads TGTGCCAGCAGCTTTCCGTCGGGCTTAGAAGCTTTCTTT. This encodes CASSFPSGLEAFF.

The chain has TRBV7-2 and TRBJ2-1; TRBD2 aligns across 10 bases. Germline lookup yields CDR1 SGHTA and CDR2 FQGNSA. The CDR3 runs 15 residues. V was clipped by 5 bases and J by 3 bases; unmatched bases: 4. For the CDR3, the DNA is TGTGCCAGCAGCCATACTAGCGGGGTCTACAATGAGCAGTTCTTC. Residues: CASSHTSGVYNEQFF.

The chain is built from TRBV6-1 and TRBJ2-5, with 13 bases identical to TRBD2. The CDR3 totals 15 residues. Germline V CDR1 and CDR2: MNHNS, SASEGT. Unmatched junction bases numbered 2, after V lost 6 bases and J lost 1 base. In DNA form, the CDR3 reads TGTGCCAGCAGCTGGACTAGCGGGAGCCAAGAGACCCAGTACTTC. It encodes CASSWTSGSQETQYF.

The V gene is TRBV4-1, the J gene TRBJ1-1; TRBD1 matches 7 bases. Germline V CDR1 and CDR2: MGHRA, YSYEKL. The V gene end was trimmed by 4 bases and the J gene end by 4 bases; junction bases not matched to a gene: 9. This CDR3 has 15 residues. In nucleotides, the CDR3 is TGCGCCAGCAGCCCTGGAGGAGGGGGCTTCACTGAAGCTTTCTTT. Translating it yields CASSPGGGGFTEAFF.

This chain connects TRBV7-8 to TRBJ1-5, with 8 bases that match TRBD1. V gave up 2 bases and J gave up 3 bases; unmatched junction bases: 9. Germline values: CDR1 SGHVS, CDR2 FQNEAQ. There are 17 residues in the CDR3. The CDR3 nucleotides read TGTGCCAGCAGCTTATTTGCGGTGGACAGGGACAATCAGCCCCAGCATTTT. Protein sequence: CASSLFAVDRDNQPQHF.